This TCR beta chain was captured by sequencing in a study of cytomegalovirus exposure and HLA in healthy donors (dated by TCRdb to the late 2010s). Notes on the research overall: According to an earlier analysis of 550 to 700 of the donors, roughly 180 million T cells yielded 120 million or so unique TCR beta sequences and 276 Gb of sequence data. An early release that covered fewer than 750 HLA-typed donors contained approximately 300 gigabases of sequencing data and tens of millions of unique TCR sequences. Among the roughly 410 genotyped donors, approximately 82% belonged to the genetic ancestry cluster associated with self-reported Caucasian donors. The study was designed to test whether signatures of past pathogen exposure could be identified by cataloging public T cell receptors. The study profiled the T cell repertoires of around 700 subjects by immunosequencing and related them to cytomegalovirus serostatus. Besides the first cohort of 550 to 750 subjects, a separate validation cohort made up of about 120 different subjects was used. To predict cytomegalovirus infection status, the study combined high-throughput TCR immunosequencing, statistical association of individual TCRs with disease status, and machine learning. In a later analysis, previously published TCR beta repertoires from some 640 donors were re-analyzed and high-resolution HLA genotyping was added so that TCR occurrence patterns could be studied. The later analysis used no new phenotypic data to find candidate immune exposures, relying instead on TCR beta sequences and their occurrence across donors. In an earlier analysis of around 540 of the donors, high-throughput TCR beta sequencing was used to judge whether each TCR beta V gene segment behaved as functional or pseudogenic. Donor age, sex, ethnicity and CMV serostatus were compiled together with the repertoire data. A later genetic analysis took genome-wide SNP genotypes for about three fifths of the roughly 670 donors and used that subset as a discovery cohort. Every repertoire in the discovery cohort had been generated on one and the same sequencing platform. Both class I and class II loci were covered by HLA typing, at four-digit resolution. The number of donors typed differed by locus, with 629-630 for A, B, C, DRB1 and DQB1, over 500 for DQA1, 606 for DPA1, and approximately 470 for DPB1. Four or five DR-DQ haplotypes were handled as single units for association and clustering because linkage in the cohort was strong. Across some 400 genotyped donors of the cohort, an average of approximately 240,000 unique TCR beta nucleotide sequences per donor were sequenced, and 15% to 20% of those sequences were non-productive. Results and caveats for the whole study, not just this receptor: This cohort had only TCR beta chains sequenced, and the lack of alpha or paired-chain data limited which features could be detected. A total of 150 to 200 TCR beta chains were listed by the study as associated with cytomegalovirus. The 87-base-pair reads could not distinguish some IMGT-functional V segments, including TRBV6-2 and TRBV6-3, so those segments were excluded. While some public TCRs were present in many individuals, most TCR sequences turned up only very rarely across donors. According to a later analysis, TCR association rates differed among HLA loci, with DRB1 alleles showing the most associated TCRs and HLA-C alleles showing the fewest. CMV serostatus was the only immune exposure information available for the cohort. Sequencing depth was assumed to be roughly uniform across donors in the presence/absence analyses, though that assumption may not hold. In a later analysis, HLA-associated TCR beta chains showed more clonal expansion and lower generation probabilities than non-associated chains that were equally common. HLA typing was unavailable for some donors at each locus, so association tests used only the typed subset. A further reported finding was that TCR beta sequences accurately predicted the HLA-A and HLA-B alleles for most subjects in the first cohort. According to the authors, the approach could potentially be generalized to other disease states and immunological phenotypes. The earlier analysis of some 540 of the donors excluded fewer than 20 rarely observed V segments, including chromosome 9 orphons, because counts were too low. The classifier was reported to diagnose cytomegalovirus status with high specificity and sensitivity in both the original and validation cohorts. In a later analysis, most CMV-associated TCR beta chains were found to appear HLA-restricted, with HLA associations seemingly driven largely by CMV exposure. In an earlier analysis of 450 to 750 of the donors, most TCR beta V segments appeared in productive rearrangements about 87% or about 30% of the time, broadly matching IMGT annotations. V-gene and J-gene trimming of TCR beta chains was associated with a missense DCLRE1C variant in a later genetic analysis, and the association was replicated in an independent cohort. A later analysis reported that several top co-occurrence clusters appeared linked to parvovirus B19, influenza, CMV and Epstein-Barr virus. In a later genetic analysis, fewer N-insertions in productive TCRs were reported among donors in an Asian-associated ancestry cluster than the roughly 710-donor mean. A few of the identified cytomegalovirus-associated TCR beta chains were confirmed in vitro to be specific for cytomegalovirus antigens. A later analysis associated 16,951 TCR beta sequences with specific HLA alleles at a false discovery rate of 0.05. Correlated functional status among segregating V segments might reflect linkage disequilibrium, but an unknown experimental factor could not be ruled out. Assigning TCR associations to individual alleles was difficult when HLA alleles, especially DR and DQ, strongly co-occurred. A group of highly shared sequence variants was considered likely to be a technical artifact of the sequencing pipeline.

The library was made by the immunoSEQ multiplex PCR assay. For the multiplex PCR, a mixture combining 60 forward primers for TCR Vbeta segments and 13 reverse primers for TCR Jbeta segments was used. The CDR3 region of rearranged TCR beta genes was amplified from genomic DNA with a multiplex PCR assay. Amplified TCR beta libraries were sequenced as 87-base-pair reads on the Illumina HiSeq System. Regarding the original processing steps: In a later analysis, about 80 million unique TCR beta chains were counted across the 500 to 850 repertoires, and roughly 10 million of these chains were shared by at least two donors. A nearest-neighbor algorithm error-corrected the raw reads and collapsed the reads into unique sequences, merging closely related sequences to remove PCR and sequencing errors. CDR3 sequences were aligned to IMGT reference sequences to assign V, D and J gene segments. For a sequence to be retained, a match of at least six nucleotides was required to both a V gene segment and a J gene segment. A rearrangement was called productive if the CDR3 had no stop codons and remained in frame with V and J, and every other rearrangement was called non-productive. Following IMGT convention, CDR3 was defined as the stretch from the second conserved V-encoded cysteine to the conserved J-encoded phenylalanine. The earlier analysis of some 550 of the donors excluded any sequence lacking an unambiguous match to a single V gene segment. In an earlier analysis of more than 500 of the donors, a V segment was called functional when productive rearrangements were above 56.7%, and segregating when the standard deviation between donors exceeded 5%. To diagnose cytomegalovirus status from the catalog of TCR beta chain sequences, a statistical classification framework was built. In a later analysis, TCR nucleotide sequences were compared against IMGT/GENE-DB human TR gene sequences so that V and J genes could be assigned. In a later analysis, CDR3 sequences and most-parsimonious VDJ recombination scenarios were assigned using the TCRdist pipeline. In a later analysis, every TCR beta chain was defined by the combination of its CDR3 amino acid sequence and its V-gene family, and reads without a unique V-gene family were dropped. A later analysis removed several hundred highly shared, low-generation-probability nucleotide sequences to deal with suspected cross-contamination and a sequencing artifact. A later analysis calculated a clonal expansion index for each public chain from normalized within-repertoire ranks of inferred template counts. In a later analysis, generation probabilities were computed with a VDJ recombination model fitted to out-of-frame rearrangements, and the resulting probabilities were checked against IGoR. In a later analysis, TCR-TCR, TCR-HLA and TCR-CMV co-occurrence was scored with hypergeometric tests, and a repertoire-size bias correction was applied to TCR pairs. To estimate false discovery rates, a later analysis permuted the HLA or CMV assignments 20 times. In a later analysis, co-occurring TCRs were grouped using DBSCAN, and TCRdist sequence similarity was added for clustering within HLA-allele-positive subsets. For co-occurrence clustering, repertoires with fewer than 30,000 or more than 120,000 public chains were excluded, along with roughly 5 repertoires with anomalous nucleotide sharing. The source is immuneACCESS, and TCRdb retained only in-frame sequences with V and J called. Part of the clones is not carried over; for the studies checked, unresolved V genes explain less than half of this, and the remainder is unexplained. V and J calls and clone size are given by that table; D and trimming were obtained from the DNA. The sample's clone listing holds about 120,000 clones. The top ten clones comprise about 3.5% of the sample.

There are 13 amino acids in the CDR3, from cysteine to phenylalanine inclusive. Only the CDR3 portion is preserved as DNA: 39 bases, with reading frame beginning at the first base. CDR1 and CDR2 (SGHTA, FQGNSA) derive from the germline V gene. The junction carries 5 bases between V and J, which are trimmed by 6 bases and 0 bases respectively. In total, just over 650 healthy bone marrow donors made up the cohort. All cohort members were sampled while nominally healthy, although unrecorded immune exposures were likely present. The donor was CMV seronegative and belonged to the group of more than 300 seronegative cohort members. A peripheral blood sample was provided by each donor, and peripheral blood mononuclear cells were used for TCR beta sequencing. The Qiagen DNeasy Blood Extraction Kit was used to extract genomic DNA from the blood cell samples. Worth noting for this clone: The antigen it binds to is not known.

This receptor chain uses TRBV7-2 and TRBJ1-4; no D gene is confidently identified. Input material: PBMCs. This TCR derives from a man younger than 35 in good health and CMV-seronegative. The bases are TGTGCCAGCAGTCCCGCAACTAATGAAAAACTGTTTTTT. This codes for CASSPATNEKLFF.